This T cell receptor beta chain was captured in a study of T cell clonality in common variable immunodeficiency. Generated by immunoSEQ multiplex PCR, the TCRdb table keeps only in-frame clones and is missing some. The table lists approximately 51,000 clones, with no singletons. Per the germline V gene, CDR1 is SGHAT and CDR2 is FQDESV (reference sequence). The CDR3 contains 15 residues. V was shortened by 2 bases and J by 2 bases, with 9 bases between the two germline ends. This clone was seen a few times. The CDR3 extends 3 residues past the end of the read, so its final part is completed from the germline J gene.

This chain links TRBV11-1 with TRBJ2-2, with a weak D call TRBD1 (5 bases). The sequence was obtained from a person between 18 and 75 years old in good health. Material: peripheral blood mononuclear cells. CDR3 sequence reads: CASSLQGGNTGELFF. The CDR3 DNA, read in part, is TGTGCCAGCAGCTTACAGGGTGGAAACACCGGGGAG.